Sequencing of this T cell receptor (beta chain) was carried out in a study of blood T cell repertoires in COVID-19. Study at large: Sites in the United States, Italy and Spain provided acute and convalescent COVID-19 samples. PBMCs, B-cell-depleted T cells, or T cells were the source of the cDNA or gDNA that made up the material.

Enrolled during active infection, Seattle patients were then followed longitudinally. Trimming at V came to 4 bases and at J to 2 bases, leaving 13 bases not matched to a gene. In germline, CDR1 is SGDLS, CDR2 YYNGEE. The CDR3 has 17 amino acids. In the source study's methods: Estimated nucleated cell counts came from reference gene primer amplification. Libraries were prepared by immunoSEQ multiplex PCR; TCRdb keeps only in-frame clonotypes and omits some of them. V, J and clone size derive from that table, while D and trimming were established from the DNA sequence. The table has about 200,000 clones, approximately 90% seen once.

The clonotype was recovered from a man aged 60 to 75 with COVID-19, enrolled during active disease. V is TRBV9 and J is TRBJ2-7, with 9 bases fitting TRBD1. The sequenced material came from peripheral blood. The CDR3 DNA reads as TGTGCCAGCAGCCTCCTTAGTTGGGACAGGGCTACCTACGAGCAGTACTTC. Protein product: CASSLLSWDRATYEQYF.